This T cell receptor (beta chain) was found in a study of T-cell reconstitution after alpha-beta-depleted transplantation in children. V was shortened by 4 bases and J by 3 bases, with 20 bases between the two germline ends. CDR3 length: 16 residues. Looked up from germline, CDR1 is SGHRS and CDR2 is YFSETQ. This clonotype showed up many times. Unique molecular identifiers were incorporated during preparation of the TCRbeta library. TCRdb fed the PCR reads into MiXCR, producing one record per CDR3 protein. This table has some 200,000 distinct CDR3 sequences, 9.7% appearing once. The sequence was collected from a human donor who donated a stem cell graft to a child with SCID. The chain uses TRBV5-1 and TRBJ2-7; D is perhaps TRBD1 (5 bases). The material was PBMCs from the stem cell graft donor, obtained from the stem cell graft. The CDR3 DNA sequence: TGCGCCAGCAGCCCGCAGCCCGGGTTAGGGGACTACGAGCAGTACTTC. Its protein product is CASSPQPGLGDYEQYF. Using reference TRBV5-1 and TRBJ2-7 for the parts outside the CDR3, the full variable domain is KAGVTQTPRYLIKTRGQQVTLSCSPISGHRSVSWYQQTPGQGLQFLFEYFSETQRNKGNFPGRFSGRQFSNSRSEMNVSTLELGDSALYLCASSPQPGLGDYEQYFGPGTRLTVT.